The clone carrying this TCR beta chain has a count of ten or more. This entry belongs to a study of regulatory T cells in long-lasting Graves disease. The wider study: Patients newly diagnosed with Graves' had been on antithyroid drugs for under 3 months.

The CDR3 has 14 amino acids. Trimming removed 5 bases at V and 4 bases at J, with 14 bases between. Arm-PCR with iRepertoire HTBI primers amplified the CDR3 regions for these TCR beta libraries. As processed by the authors: Identification of gene segments yielded around 64 TRBV and some 14 TRBJ across samples. One entry per CDR3 protein results from TCRdb running MiXCR on the multiplex PCR reads. These V and J calls rely on TCRdb rather than the paper's analysis. The sample has a few hundred thousand distinct CDR3 sequences; 10% to 15% are singletons. Time point of the sample: newly diagnosed GD, antithyroid drugs for less than 3 months. RNA isolated from PBMCs was used to make the TCR library. These data are also associated with another study on T cells in Graves' hyperthyroidism and ophthalmopathy. From that second work: A patient was excluded if there was uncontrolled infection, other autoimmune disease, pregnancy or lactation. Primed by the HTBI set, a first-round RT-PCR was run on the TCR CDR3.

Source: peripheral blood mononuclear cells (PBMCs), taken at new diagnosis, from a patient treated with antithyroid drugs. This receptor was identified in a woman aged 18-35 years with Graves disease. The chain carries TRBV12-3 or TRBV12-4 and TRBJ1-1; D is perhaps TRBD1 (6 bases). CDR3 in amino acids: CASSQIRGSTEAFF. In nucleotides, the CDR3 is TGTGCCAGCAGTCAAATCAGGGGAAGCACTGAAGCTTTCTTT.